This TCR beta chain was identified in a study of cytomegalovirus exposure and HLA in healthy donors (TCRdb year 2017). For context, the study as a whole: A later analysis indicated that the 120 validation repertoires were generated on the platform also employed for the 666 repertoires of the first cohort. The study aimed to test whether signatures of past pathogen exposure could be identified by cataloging public T cell receptors. A separate validation cohort of 100 to 150 different subjects was used in addition to the approximately 700-subject first cohort. The study combined high-throughput TCR immunosequencing, statistical association of individual TCRs with disease status, and machine learning to predict cytomegalovirus infection status. Broader findings and caveats from the paper: The authors suggested that the approach could potentially be generalized to other disease states and immunological phenotypes. Three of the identified cytomegalovirus-associated TCR beta chains were confirmed in vitro to be specific for cytomegalovirus antigens. The classifier was reported to diagnose cytomegalovirus status with high specificity and sensitivity in both the original cohort and the validation cohort. In the study, 164 TCR beta chains were listed as associated with cytomegalovirus. Most TCR sequences were observed very rarely across donors, whereas some public TCRs were present in many individuals. A later analysis lacked HLA typing for the validation cohort, so it scored co-occurrence in that cohort across all 120 repertoires. Subsequent analysis determined that TCRs grouped into clusters in the first cohort also showed a tendency toward co-occurrence across the 130 or so validation repertoires, and 90% to 95% of cluster scores exceeded 0.

Concerning this clone: Which antigen it targets is not known. No qualities accompany the bases; no much larger clone lies one base away.

The CDR3, cysteine through phenylalanine, is 16 amino acids long. Kept here is only the CDR3 DNA, which spans 48 bases and is read in frame from base 1. The CDR1 and CDR2 encoded by the germline V gene are SGHDT and YYEEEE. V sheds 3 bases and J sheds 3 bases, leaving 18 bases between their ends. Donors formed part of the validation cohort, which comprised over a hundred subjects and was distinct from the first cohort of roughly 600 subjects. Library generation was performed with the immunoSEQ multiplex PCR assay. The authors' pipeline ran thus. A statistical classification framework was built to diagnose cytomegalovirus status from the catalog of TCR beta chain sequences. The immuneACCESS repertoire file appears here via TCRdb, limited to in-frame rearrangements. These files lack a portion of the clones; in checked studies, under half of the deficit traces to unresolved V genes, and the cause of the others is not known. D and trimming were read from the DNA, whereas the V and J calls and clone size are those reported in that table. This sample holds 190,000 or so clones; roughly 82% were observed only once. Over 10% of the sample rests with the top ten.

This clonotype originated in a woman aged 25 to 39 in good health and CMV-seropositive. Recombination joined TRBV5-6 with TRBJ1-1; a tentative D match to TRBD1 spans 6 bases. The sequenced material came from PBMCs. CDR3 protein: CASSSLGQGSDTEAFF. The nucleotides read TGTGCCAGCAGCTCCCTGGGTCAGGGGTCGGACACTGAAGCTTTCTTT.